Each of the 7 T cell receptor beta chains below was sequenced from the same sample in a study of blood T cells in healthy people across ages. Next came a second PCR, run for roughly 6 to 11 cycles, which used a sample-barcoded 5' primer along with a J-beta primer mix. TCRdb used MiXCR to reprocess the 5' RACE reads, holding one entry per CDR3 protein. The profile shows some 940,000 distinct CDR3 sequences, almost 30% of them singletons. The same data also went into a second study, on T cells of mothers and their children.

The sequencing input was blood. The receptors here all came from a woman in her thirties or forties in good health.

This clonotype was seen a handful of times. The gene calls are TRBV5-6 and TRBJ1-5; 7 positions agree with TRBD1. Losses at the gene ends were 4 bases for V and 0 bases for J; bases not matched to a gene: 10. CDR3 length: 17 amino acids. Per the germline V gene, CDR1 is SGHDT and CDR2 is YYEEEE. Written as DNA, the CDR3 is TGTGCCAGCAGCCGCGGGACAGATTATTATAGCAATCAGCCCCAGCATTTT. Its protein is CASSRGTDYYSNQPQHF.

Worth noting for this clonotype: The CDR3 ends on some other residue instead of the conserved phenylalanine or tryptophan, so this is likely a read error. The rearrangement links TRBV12-3 or TRBV12-4 to TRBJ1-1; D not resolved. This CDR3 is 13 amino acids long. Between the trimmed V and J ends, which lost 3 bases and 6 bases, there was a span of 11 bases. The CDR3 bases are TGTGCCAGCAGTTTGGGCAGTCAGGCTGAAGCTTTCATT. Amino acid sequence: CASSLGSQAEAFI.

In this sample, this clonotype turned up a few times. V gene TRBV20-1 combines with J gene TRBJ2-4, with TRBD1 matching 9 bases. The CDR3 runs to 14 residues. Germline loops: CDR1 DFQATT, CDR2 SNEGSKA (reference sequence). V dropped 5 bases and J dropped 4; count of bases not matched to a gene: 6. The DNA of the CDR3 is TGCAGTGCTTCACCGGGACAGGGAAAAAACATTCAGTACTTC. This encodes CSASPGQGKNIQYF.

This clonotype has a count of ten or more. V usage is TRBV27 and J usage is TRBJ2-1; D unresolved. The CDR3 totals 14 residues. V lost 5 bases and J 3 bases, leaving 11 bases between the germline ends. Germline V gene lookup returns CDR1 MNHEY and CDR2 SMNVEV (reference sequence). The CDR3 bases are TGTGCCAGCAGTCTCTACGGCAACTACAATGAGCAGTTCTTC. Translated, it gives CASSLYGNYNEQFF.

There are many counts of this clonotype. This chain uses TRBV5-6 with TRBJ1-2; no clear D. Germline CDR1 and CDR2: SGHDT and YYEEEE. The germline V and J ends were trimmed by 3 bases and 5 bases, with 8 bases remaining between them. The CDR3 consists of 12 residues. The CDR3 reads CASSSWEYGYTF. CDR3 nucleotides: TGTGCCAGCAGCTCCTGGGAGTATGGCTACACCTTC. The full variable domain, completed using reference TRBV5-6 and TRBJ1-2, is DAGVTQSPTHLIKTRGQQVTLRCSPKSGHDTVSWYQQALGQGPQFIFQYYEEEERQRGNFPDRFSGHQFPNYSSELNVNALLLGDSALYLCASSSWEYGYTFGSGTRLTVV.

The chain carries TRBV5-6 and TRBJ2-2, with a tentative D call TRBD2 (6 bases). This CDR3 contains 16 residues. In germline, CDR1 is SGHDT, CDR2 YYEEEE. Trimming took off 4 bases at V and 2 bases at J, with 15 bases between the two ends. The CDR3 loop reads CASSALGTSNTGELFF. The CDR3 region has the DNA TGTGCCAGCAGCGCGTTAGGGACTTCCAACACCGGGGAGCTGTTTTTT. The whole variable domain, filled in from reference TRBV5-6 and TRBJ2-2, reads DAGVTQSPTHLIKTRGQQVTLRCSPKSGHDTVSWYQQALGQGPQFIFQYYEEEERQRGNFPDRFSGHQFPNYSSELNVNALLLGDSALYLCASSALGTSNTGELFFGEGSRLTVL.

The J gene is TRBJ2-7, the V gene TRBV7-8; D gene unclear. This CDR3 spans 15 amino acids. Germline CDR1 is SGHVS and CDR2 is FQNEAQ. Trimming took off 1 base at V and 0 bases at J, with 10 bases between the two ends. CDR3 sequence reads: CASSLEMASSYEQYF. CDR3 nucleotide sequence: TGTGCCAGCAGCTTAGAAATGGCAAGCTCCTACGAGCAGTACTTC.